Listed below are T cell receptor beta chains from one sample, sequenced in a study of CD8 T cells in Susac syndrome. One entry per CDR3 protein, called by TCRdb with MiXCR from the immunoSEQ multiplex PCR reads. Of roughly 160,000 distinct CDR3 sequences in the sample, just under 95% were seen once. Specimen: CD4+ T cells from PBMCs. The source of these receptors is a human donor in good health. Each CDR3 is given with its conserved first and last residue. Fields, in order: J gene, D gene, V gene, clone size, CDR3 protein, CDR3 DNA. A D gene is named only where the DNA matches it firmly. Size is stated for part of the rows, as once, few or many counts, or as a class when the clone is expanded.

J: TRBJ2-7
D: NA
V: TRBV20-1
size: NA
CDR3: CSVPRDTNYEQYF
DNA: TGCAGTGTCCCCCGGGACACAAACTACGAGCAGTACTTC

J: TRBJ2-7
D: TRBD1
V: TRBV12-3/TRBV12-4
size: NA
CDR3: CASSSSGTGTYEQYF
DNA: TGTGCCAGCAGTTCATCCGGGACAGGGACCTACGAGCAGTACTTC

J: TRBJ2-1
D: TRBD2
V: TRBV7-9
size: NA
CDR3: CASSLAIYGGNEQFF
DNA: TGTGCCAGCAGCTTAGCCATCTACGGGGGGAATGAGCAGTTCTTC

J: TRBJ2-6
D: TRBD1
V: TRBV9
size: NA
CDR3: CASSPRDRVSSGANVLTF
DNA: TGTGCCAGCAGCCCACGGGACAGGGTGTCCTCTGGGGCCAACGTCCTGACTTTC

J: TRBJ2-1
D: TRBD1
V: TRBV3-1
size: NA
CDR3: CASSRNPGQEKFF
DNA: TGTGCCAGCAGCCGAAATCCTGGACAGGAGAAGTTCTTC

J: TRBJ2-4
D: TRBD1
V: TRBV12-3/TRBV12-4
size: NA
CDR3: CASRFDRVEAKNIQYF
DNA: TGTGCCAGCAGATTCGACAGGGTGGAAGCCAAAAACATTCAGTACTTC

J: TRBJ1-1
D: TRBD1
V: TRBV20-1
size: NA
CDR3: CSACDRVNTEAFF
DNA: TGCAGTGCTTGCGACAGGGTTAACACTGAAGCTTTCTTT

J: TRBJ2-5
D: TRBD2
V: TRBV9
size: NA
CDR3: CASSGSGGVGETQYF
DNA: TGTGCCAGCAGCGGTAGCGGGGGCGTTGGAGAGACCCAGTACTTC

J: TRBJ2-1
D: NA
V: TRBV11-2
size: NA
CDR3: CASSLDQATEQFF
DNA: TGTGCCAGCAGCTTAGATCAAGCGACTGAGCAGTTCTTC

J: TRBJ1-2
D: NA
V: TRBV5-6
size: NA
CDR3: CASSLRGNYGYTF
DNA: TGTGCCAGCAGCTTGAGGGGAAACTATGGCTACACCTTC

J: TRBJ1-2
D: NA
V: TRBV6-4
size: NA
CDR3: CASSEELHYGYTF
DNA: TGTGCCAGCAGTGAGGAACTGCACTATGGCTACACCTTC

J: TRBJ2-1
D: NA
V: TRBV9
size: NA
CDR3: CASSVGVGTYNEQFF
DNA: TGTGCCAGCAGCGTAGGTGTGGGGACTTACAATGAGCAGTTCTTC

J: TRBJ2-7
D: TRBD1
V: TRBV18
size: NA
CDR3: CASSSRPGQGAGEQYF
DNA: TGTGCCAGCTCATCGCGTCCGGGACAGGGGGCAGGCGAGCAGTACTTC

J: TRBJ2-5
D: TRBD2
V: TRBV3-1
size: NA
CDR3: CASRRTGTTEETQYF
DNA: TGTGCCAGCAGGCGAACCGGGACTACAGAAGAGACCCAGTACTTC

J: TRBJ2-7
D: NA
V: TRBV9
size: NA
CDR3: CASSVAPDRSYEQYF
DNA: TGTGCCAGCAGCGTAGCCCCCGACAGGTCGTACGAGCAGTACTTC

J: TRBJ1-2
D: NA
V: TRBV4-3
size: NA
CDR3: CASSQGDGLYGYTF
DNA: TGCGCCAGCAGCCAGGGGGACGGCCTCTATGGCTACACCTTC

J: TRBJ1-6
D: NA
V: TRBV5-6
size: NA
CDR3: CASSRTGSPLHF
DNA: TGTGCCAGCAGCCGTACGGGTTCACCCCTCCACTTT

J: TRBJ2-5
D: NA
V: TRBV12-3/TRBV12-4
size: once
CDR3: CASSRYLPGTNIQETQYF
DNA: TGTGCCAGCAGTCGGTATCTCCCCGGGACGAATATCCAAGAGACCCAGTACTTC

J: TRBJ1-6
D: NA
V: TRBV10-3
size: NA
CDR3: CAISEGRVDSPLHF
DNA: TGTGCCATCAGTGAAGGCAGGGTGGATTCACCCCTCCACTTT

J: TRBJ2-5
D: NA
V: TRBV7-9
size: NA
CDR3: CASSPRGPETQYF
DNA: TGTGCCAGCAGCCCCCGGGGGCCGGAGACCCAGTACTTC

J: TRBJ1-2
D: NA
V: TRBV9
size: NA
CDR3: CASSVDLVRDNYGYTF
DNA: TGTGCCAGCAGCGTAGATTTGGTCAGGGATAACTATGGCTACACCTTC

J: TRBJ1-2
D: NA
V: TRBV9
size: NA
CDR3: CASSVDRYGYTF
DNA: TGTGCCAGCAGCGTAGATCGATATGGCTACACCTTC

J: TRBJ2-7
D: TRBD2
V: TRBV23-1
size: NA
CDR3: CASSQSSAGDSYEQYF
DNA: TGCGCCAGCAGTCAATCTTCAGCGGGGGATTCCTACGAGCAGTACTTC

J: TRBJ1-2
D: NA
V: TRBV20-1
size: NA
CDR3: CSAALPGRRNYGYTF
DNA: TGCAGTGCCGCCCTTCCGGGCCGCCGCAACTATGGCTACACCTTC

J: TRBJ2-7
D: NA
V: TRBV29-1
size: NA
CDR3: CSVEKYEQYF
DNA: TGCAGCGTTGAAAAGTACGAGCAGTACTTC

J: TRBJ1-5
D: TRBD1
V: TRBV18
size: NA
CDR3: CASSVSTGANQPQHF
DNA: TGTGCCAGCTCTGTCTCGACAGGGGCCAATCAGCCCCAGCATTTT

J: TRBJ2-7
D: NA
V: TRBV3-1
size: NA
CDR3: CASSQAGDEQYF
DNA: TGTGCCAGCAGCCAAGCAGGGGATGAGCAGTACTTC

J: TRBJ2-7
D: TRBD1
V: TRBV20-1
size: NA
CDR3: CSAKGQGPYEQYF
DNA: TGCAGTGCTAAAGGACAGGGCCCCTACGAGCAGTACTTC

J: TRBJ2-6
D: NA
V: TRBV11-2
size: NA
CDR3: CASSLQGSSGANVLTF
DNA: TGTGCCAGCAGCTTACAGGGCAGCTCTGGGGCCAACGTCCTGACTTTC

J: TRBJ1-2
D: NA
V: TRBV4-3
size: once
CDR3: CASSQDWRGANYGYTF
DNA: TGCGCCAGCAGCCAAGATTGGAGGGGAGCTAACTATGGCTACACCTTC

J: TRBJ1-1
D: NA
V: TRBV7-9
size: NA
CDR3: CASPGGSRTEAFF
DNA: TGTGCCAGCCCTGGAGGGTCCCGCACTGAAGCTTTCTTT

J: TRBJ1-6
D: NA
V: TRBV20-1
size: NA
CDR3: CSAGPQRWGNSPLHF
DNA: TGCAGTGCTGGCCCCCAGAGGTGGGGGAATTCACCCCTCCACTTT

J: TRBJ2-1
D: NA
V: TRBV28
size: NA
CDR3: CATSWGHNEQFF
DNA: TGTGCTACGAGCTGGGGCCACAATGAGCAGTTCTTC

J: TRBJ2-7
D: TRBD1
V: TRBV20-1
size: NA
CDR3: CSARSDGTGYYEQYF
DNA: TGCAGTGCTAGATCGGACGGGACAGGGTATTACGAGCAGTACTTC

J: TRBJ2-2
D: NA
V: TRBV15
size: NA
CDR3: CATQTRGIPPNTGELFF
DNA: TGTGCCACCCAGACCCGCGGCATCCCCCCGAACACCGGGGAGCTGTTTTTT

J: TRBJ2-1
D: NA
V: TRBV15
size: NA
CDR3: CATSREEGEVFF
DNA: TGTGCCACCAGCAGAGAGGAGGGGGAGGTGTTCTTC

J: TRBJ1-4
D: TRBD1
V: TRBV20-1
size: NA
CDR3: CSARPTGGGLEKLFF
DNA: TGCAGTGCTAGACCGACAGGGGGAGGGCTAGAAAAACTGTTTTTT

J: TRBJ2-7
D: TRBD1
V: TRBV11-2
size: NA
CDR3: CASSPAGRGRSYEQYF
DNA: TGTGCCAGCAGCCCCGCAGGCAGGGGGCGTTCCTACGAGCAGTACTTC

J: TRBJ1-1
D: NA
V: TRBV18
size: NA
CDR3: CASSPIGGTGTTEAFF
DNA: TGTGCCAGCTCACCAATAGGGGGAACAGGGACCACTGAAGCTTTCTTT

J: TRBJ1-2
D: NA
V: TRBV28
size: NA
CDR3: CASNRNYGYTF
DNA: TGTGCCAGCAACAGGAACTATGGCTACACCTTC

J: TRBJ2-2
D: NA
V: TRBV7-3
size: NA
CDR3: CASSLIPASGTGELFF
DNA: TGTGCCAGCAGCTTAATTCCGGCTTCGGGCACCGGGGAGCTGTTTTTT

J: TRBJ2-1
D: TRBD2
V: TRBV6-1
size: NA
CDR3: CATGLSGGRGSSYNEQFF
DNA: TGTGCCACGGGACTGAGCGGCGGGCGGGGGAGCTCCTACAATGAGCAGTTCTTC